This TCR beta chain was profiled in a study of blood T cell repertoires in COVID-19. Clones were sequenced by immunoSEQ multiplex PCR, and TCRdb holds only the in-frame ones, with some missing. This table has 140,000 to 150,000 clones, roughly 90% appearing once. V trimming: 3 bases; J trimming: 7 bases; junction bases outside the gene matches: 7. This CDR3 spans 14 amino acids. Germline CDR1 is SGHTA and CDR2 is FQGNSA. The TCR sequence derives from a man aged 50-60 years who had recovered from COVID-19. Sequencing used PBMCs or T cells enriched from blood (not recorded which). The V gene is TRBV7-2, the J gene TRBJ1-1; 8 bases line up with TRBD1. In DNA form, the CDR3 reads TGTGCCAGCAGCTTCCCGGACAGGGTCGGTGAAGCTTTCTTT. Protein product: CASSFPDRVGEAFF.